The clone carrying this T cell receptor (beta chain) turned up a few times. Antigen specificity is unknown. The sample's treatment: 10-day PBMC culture with coronavirus spike peptide pools or control peptides (ViraFEST assay). Culture conditions combined 2 million to 2.5 million PBMCs per well with around 9.2 IU/ml IL-2 and 9 to 10 ug/ml peptide pools. The V and J ends lost 5 bases and 4 bases respectively, with 8 bases between them. The CDR3 contains 13 residues. The germline V gene encodes CDR1 SGHTA and CDR2 FQGTGA. This record comes from a study of vaccination and CD4 T cells after COVID-19. Study-level information: As a positive control, some control cultures were given a CEFX pool, while others were given an HIV-1 Nef pool or no peptide.

Sequence data for DNA of cultured CD4+ T cells were generated by the Oncomine TCR Beta short-read assay. TCRdb fed the PCR reads into MiXCR, producing one record per CDR3 protein. The table lists over 11,000 distinct CDR3 sequences, approximately 30% of them singletons, with roughly 10% in the top ten. The clonotype originates from a human donor who had recovered from COVID-19. This sample comprised CD4+ T cells from blood, cultured in vitro, obtained after SARS-CoV-2 vaccination. This chain joins TRBV7-3 and TRBJ2-2; D not certain. CDR3 sequence reads: CASSLGSTGELFF. DNA of the CDR3: TGTGCCAGCAGCCTAGGGTCCACCGGGGAGCTGTTTTTT.